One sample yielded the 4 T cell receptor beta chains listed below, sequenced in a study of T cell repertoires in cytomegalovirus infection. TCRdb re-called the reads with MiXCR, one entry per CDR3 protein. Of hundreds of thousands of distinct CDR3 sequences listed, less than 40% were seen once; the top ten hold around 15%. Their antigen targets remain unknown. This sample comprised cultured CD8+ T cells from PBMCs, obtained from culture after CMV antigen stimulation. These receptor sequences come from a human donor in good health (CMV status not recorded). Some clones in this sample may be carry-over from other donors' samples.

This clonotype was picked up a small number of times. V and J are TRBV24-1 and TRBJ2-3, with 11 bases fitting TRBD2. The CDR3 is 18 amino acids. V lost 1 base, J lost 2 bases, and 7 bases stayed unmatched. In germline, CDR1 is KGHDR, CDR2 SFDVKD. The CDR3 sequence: CATSDFSVAGGITDTQYF. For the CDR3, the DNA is TGTGCCACCAGTGATTTCTCGGTAGCGGGGGGGATCACAGATACGCAGTATTTT.

Here the CDR3 reads CASSLEQGAQAFF. The CDR3 bases are TGTGCCAGCAGCTTGGAACAGGGGGCTCAAGCTTTCTTT. This chain uses TRBV5-6 with TRBJ1-1; 9 nucleotides match TRBD1. Germline loops: CDR1 SGHDT, CDR2 YYEEEE. The CDR3 length is 13 residues. V lost 0 bases and J lost 9; bases outside the gene matches: 3.

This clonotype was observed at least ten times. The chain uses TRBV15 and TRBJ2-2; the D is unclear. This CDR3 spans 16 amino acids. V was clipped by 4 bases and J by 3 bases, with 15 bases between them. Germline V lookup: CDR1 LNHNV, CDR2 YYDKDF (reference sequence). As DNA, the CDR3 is TGTGCCACCAGCACCCTTCACCAAACGGACACCGGGGAGCTGTTTTTT. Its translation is CATSTLHQTDTGELFF.

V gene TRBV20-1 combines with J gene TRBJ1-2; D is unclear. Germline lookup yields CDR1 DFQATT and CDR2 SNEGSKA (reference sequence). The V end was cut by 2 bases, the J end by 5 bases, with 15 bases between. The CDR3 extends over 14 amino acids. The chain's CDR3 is CSARLPVSHYGYTF. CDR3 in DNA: TGCAGTGCTAGACTGCCCGTGAGTCATTATGGCTACACCTTC.